This entry lists 29 T cell receptor beta chains sequenced from one sample in a study of Ad26.COV2.S vaccination and SARS-CoV-2 variants. Treatment noted: approximately 18 received Ad26.COV2.S at low or high dose, single or two shots; about five received placebo; per-sample allocation not given. The study sampled participants on day 63 after the first vaccine or placebo injection. Method: immunoSEQ multiplex PCR; TCRdb's copy keeps in-frame clones and lacks some. The sample shows 500,000 or so clones, approximately 92% of them seen only once. Sequences were derived from peripheral blood, sampled in a trial of Ad26.COV2.S vaccine versus placebo. The receptors shown here come from a person aged 18 to 65 who received the Ad26.COV2.S COVID-19 vaccine or a placebo.

This chain connects TRBV3-1 (or the pseudogene TRBV3-2) to TRBJ2-1, with TRBD2 identical over 8 bases. The CDR3 spans 16 residues. Germline CDR1 reads LGHDT; CDR2 reads YNNKEL (reference sequence). V lost 0 bases, J lost 9 bases, and 10 bases stayed unmatched. The CDR3 loop reads CASSQDLAGSLVEQFF. The CDR3 nucleotides are TGTGCCAGCAGCCAAGACCTAGCGGGCTCATTAGTTGAGCAGTTCTTC.

V and J are TRBV9 and TRBJ2-7, with 8 bases lining up with TRBD2. Germline-derived CDR1 and CDR2 are SGDLS and YYNGEE. The junction had 7 bases not matched to a gene; V was cut back by 0 bases and J by 5 bases. The CDR3 has 15 residues. CDR3 region: CASSVDSGEYDEQYF. CDR3 nucleotide sequence: TGTGCCAGCAGCGTAGATAGCGGGGAGTACGACGAGCAGTACTTC.

This clone turned up a few times. This sequence joins TRBV18 and TRBJ1-1; D unresolved. Per germline, CDR1 KGHSH and CDR2 LQKENI. Trimming pared 3 bases from V and 3 bases from J, leaving 11 bases between. This CDR3 region has 14 residues. The CDR3 reads CASSPVPGDTEAFF. The CDR3 DNA reads as TGTGCCAGCTCACCGGTGCCCGGGGACACTGAAGCTTTCTTT.

The chain recombines TRBV7-3 with TRBJ2-2; TRBD1 might be the D (6 bases). With 5 bases removed from V and 6 bases from J, the gap between germline ends came to 19 bases. Germline values: CDR1 SGHTA, CDR2 FQGTGA. The CDR3 spans 16 residues. The CDR3 spells CASSKSGTPGAGELFF. Written as DNA, the CDR3 is TGTGCCAGCAGCAAGTCCGGGACACCGGGCGCCGGGGAGCTGTTTTTT.

This chain connects TRBV19 to TRBJ2-1, with 7 nucleotides matching TRBD1. The trim removed 3 bases at V and 9 bases at J, leaving 11 bases unmatched. CDR3 size: 15 residues. Germline V lookup: CDR1 LNHDA, CDR2 SQIVND (reference sequence). The DNA for the CDR3 is TGTGCCAGTAGTATGGGAAGGGGGCGGGCGGGTGAGCAGTTCTTC. As protein: CASSMGRGRAGEQFF.

This clone turned up a few times. The chain carries TRBV12-3 or TRBV12-4 and TRBJ1-5; no reliable D call. CDR3 length: 13 residues. V lost 3 bases and J lost 7, with 10 bases in between. The CDR3 sequence is CASSFGHAQPQHF. For the CDR3, the DNA is TGTGCCAGCAGTTTCGGTCACGCCCAGCCCCAGCATTTT.

The chain uses TRBV19 and TRBJ2-3; D not resolved. The CDR3 is 14 residues long. V was shortened by 2 bases and J by 2 bases, with 8 bases between the two germline ends. CDR1 LNHDA and CDR2 SQIVND come from the germline V gene (reference sequence). CDR3 sequence reads: CASSINRATDTQYF. DNA for the CDR3: TGTGCCAGTAGTATAAACAGAGCCACAGATACGCAGTATTTT.

The chain combines TRBV13 with TRBJ2-7; possibly TRBD2 for D (5 bases). V was cut by 0 bases and J by 2 bases, with 8 bases left in between. The CDR3 is made up of 14 amino acids. Germline V CDR1 and CDR2: PRHDT, FYEKMQ (reference sequence). This CDR3 reads CASSLGTNTYEQYV. As DNA, the CDR3 is TGTGCCAGCAGCTTAGGGACTAATACCTACGAGCAGTACGTC.

The rearrangement links TRBV5-4 to TRBJ2-5; D is perhaps TRBD2 (6 bases). The germline V and J ends were trimmed by 6 bases and 4 bases, with 10 bases remaining between them. This CDR3 comprises 12 residues. Germline V lookup: CDR1 SGHNT, CDR2 YYREEE (reference sequence). The CDR3 region is CASKEGGETQYF. CDR3 bases: TGTGCCAGCAAGGAGGGTGGAGAGACCCAGTACTTC.

This clone has just a few counts. This sample also contains other DNA sequences that code for the same CDR3. V and J are TRBV15 and TRBJ2-7; D not certain. Germline assignment: CDR1 LNHNV and CDR2 YYDKDF (reference sequence). CDR3 size: 13 residues. Trimming took 1 base from V and 3 from J, leaving 7 bases between them. DNA for the CDR3: TGTGCCACCAGCAGAGGGAGAAACTACGAGCAGTACTTC. This translates into CATSRGRNYEQYF.

The genes are TRBV7-2 and TRBJ2-3; TRBD1 matches 9 bases. Germline CDR1 is SGHTA and CDR2 is FQGNSA. The V gene end was trimmed by 5 bases and the J gene end by 4 bases; junction bases not matched to a gene: 10. This CDR3 region has 16 residues. The CDR3 loop reads CASSPRTGVLSDTQYF. DNA for the CDR3: TGTGCCAGCAGCCCTAGGACAGGGGTTTTGTCAGATACGCAGTATTTT.

V usage is TRBV30 and J usage is TRBJ2-7; 9 bases agree with TRBD1. Looked up from germline, CDR1 is GTSNPN and CDR2 is SVGIG (reference sequence). Trimming at V came to 8 bases and at J to 1 base, leaving 6 bases not matched to a gene. CDR3 size: 13 residues. CDR3 nucleotides: TGTGCCGCCGGGACAGGGCAATCCTACGAGCAGTACGTC. Protein product: CAAGTGQSYEQYV.

This clone has just one count. CDR3 nucleotides: TGTGCCAGCTCCGGGAGGGGCTGGGAAAAACTGTTTTTT. Protein: CASSGRGWEKLFF. The chain couples TRBV18 to TRBJ1-4, with TRBD1 as a possible D gene (5 bases). Germline V lookup: CDR1 KGHSH, CDR2 LQKENI. This CDR3 spans 13 amino acids. Trimming removed 6 bases at V and 8 bases at J, with 13 bases between.

The chain carries TRBV18 and TRBJ1-1; D possibly corresponds to TRBD1 (6 bases). The CDR3 extends over 14 amino acids. CDR1 is KGHSH, CDR2 LQKENI, per germline. V was pared by 1 base and J by 3 bases, with 9 bases between. Here the CDR3 reads CASSPRTAYTEAFF. CDR3 nucleotides: TGTGCCAGCTCACCACGGACAGCATACACTGAAGCTTTCTTT. The variable domain in full, with the rest retrieved from reference TRBV18 and TRBJ1-1, is NAGVMQNPRHLVRRRGQEARLRCSPMKGHSHVYWYRQLPEEGLKFMVYLQKENIIDESGMPKERFSAEFPKEGPSILRIQQVVRGDSAAYFCASSPRTAYTEAFFGQGTRLTVV.

V usage is TRBV9 and J usage is TRBJ1-6; D remains unclear. V dropped 5 bases and J dropped 12 bases, with 15 bases sitting between them. Germline-derived CDR1 and CDR2 are SGDLS and YYNGEE. This CDR3 is built from 13 residues. The CDR3 loop reads CASSRRDWEPLHF. As DNA, the CDR3 is TGTGCCAGCAGTCGTAGAGATTGGGAACCCCTCCACTTT. Supplemented by reference TRBV9 and TRBJ1-6, the full variable domain reads DSGVTQTPKHLITATGQRVTLRCSPRSGDLSVYWYQQSLDQGLQFLIQYYNGEERAKGNILERFSAQQFPDLHSELNLSSLELGDSALYFCASSRRDWEPLHFGNGTRLTVT.

Judged by abundance, this clone is medium-sized. The gene calls are TRBV5-4 and TRBJ2-1, with a weak D call TRBD2 (5 bases). In germline, CDR1 is SGHNT, CDR2 YYREEE (reference sequence). V dropped 0 bases and J dropped 6 bases, with 10 bases sitting between them. The CDR3 length is 14 residues. CDR3: CASSLERIGNEQFF. The CDR3 DNA sequence: TGTGCCAGCAGCTTGGAGCGGATTGGCAATGAGCAGTTCTTC.

The rearrangement joins TRBV6-2 or TRBV6-3 to TRBJ1-2, with no clear D. From germline, CDR1 is MNHEY and CDR2 SVGEGT. V dropped 6 bases and J dropped 0 bases, with 11 bases sitting between them. The CDR3 extends over 14 amino acids. This chain's CDR3 is CASSARRANYGYTF. CDR3 DNA sequence: TGTGCCAGCAGCGCGAGGAGGGCTAACTATGGCTACACCTTC.

This clone was observed a handful of times. This chain joins TRBV7-9 and TRBJ1-5, with D tentatively TRBD1 (5 bases). The V gene's germline CDR1 is SEHNR and CDR2 FQNEAQ (reference sequence). The V end was cut by 1 base, the J end by 2 bases, with 18 bases between. CDR3 length: 18 residues. The CDR3 sequence is CASSLVGRGGLGNQPQHF. The CDR3 DNA sequence: TGTGCCAGCAGCTTAGTGGGGCGTGGAGGGTTGGGCAATCAGCCCCAGCATTTT. Looking up the rest from reference TRBV7-9 and TRBJ1-5 gives the full variable domain: DTGVSQNPRHKITKRGQNVTFRCDPISEHNRLYWYRQTLGQGPEFLTYFQNEAQLEKSRLLSDRFSAERPKGSFSTLEIQRTEQGDSAMYLCASSLVGRGGLGNQPQHFGDGTRLSIL.

V gene TRBV15 combines with J gene TRBJ2-7, with D unresolved. Germline CDR1 and CDR2: LNHNV and YYDKDF (reference sequence). The CDR3 covers 12 residues. The DNA of the CDR3 is TGTGCCACCAGCAGAGATTTTTCCCCCCCCAACGTC. Protein product: CATSRDFSPPNV.

V gene TRBV21-1 combines with J gene TRBJ2-3; the D segment call TRBD1 is taken from the table without a DNA check. TRBV21-1 represents a pseudogene. The CDR3 extends over 11 amino acids. In DNA form, the CDR3 reads TGTGCCAGCAGCTCGGGACAGGAGAGGAATTTT. Residues: CASSSGQERNF.

The chain uses TRBV11-1 and TRBJ1-1; the D gene is possibly TRBD1 (5 bases). Germline V gene data show CDR1 as SGHAT and CDR2 as FQDESV (reference sequence). The CDR3 length is 14 residues. Trimming took 5 bases from V and 9 from J, leaving 19 bases between them. The CDR3: CASSAGTQRRQAFF. CDR3 DNA sequence: TGTGCCAGCAGCGCCGGGACCCAGCGACGGCAAGCTTTCTTT.

V is TRBV6-5 and J is TRBJ1-2, with TRBD1 as a possible D gene (6 bases). The germline gives CDR1 MNHEY, CDR2 SVGAGI. V was pared by 4 bases and J by 3 bases, with 9 bases between. CDR3 size: 13 residues. The CDR3 bases are TGTGCCAGCAGTTCGGCAGGGGACTATGGCTACACCTTC. Encoded protein: CASSSAGDYGYTF.

V gene TRBV2 combines with J gene TRBJ1-4; 10 bases agree with TRBD1. The CDR3 spans 14 residues. The germline gives CDR1 SNHLY, CDR2 FYNNEI. Trimming cost V 6 bases and J 6 bases; bases outside gene matches: 4. DNA of the CDR3: TGTGCCAGCAGGCGGGACAGGGGCTATGAAAAACTGTTTTTT. Protein sequence: CASRRDRGYEKLFF.

The J gene is TRBJ1-3, the V gene TRBV7-7; D gene ambiguous. Germline V gene lookup returns CDR1 SSHAT and CDR2 FNYEAQ (reference sequence). V was clipped by 4 bases and J by 4 bases, with 5 bases between them. The CDR3 sequence is 12 residues long. The CDR3 DNA reads as TGTGCCAGCAGCTCCCGAGGAAACACCATATATTTT. Protein sequence: CASSSRGNTIYF.

The V and J genes are TRBV24-1 and TRBJ1-4; 10 bases are shared with TRBD1. Unmatched junction bases numbered 6, after V lost 7 bases and J lost 8 bases. The CDR3 spans 14 residues. CDR1 and CDR2 (germline): KGHDR, SFDVKD. CDR3 protein: CATSDRGREEKLFF. CDR3 nucleotide sequence: TGTGCCACCAGCGACAGGGGGCGAGAGGAAAAACTGTTTTTT.

The chain uses TRBV19 and TRBJ2-4; D may match TRBD1 or TRBD2 (6 bases each). Germline-derived CDR1 and CDR2 are LNHDA and SQIVND (reference sequence). The CDR3 spans 16 residues. Trimming pared 9 bases from V and 3 bases from J, leaving 21 bases between. For the CDR3, the DNA is TGTGCCAGCAGACAAGCCGGGGGCTATGTCAAAAACATTCAGTACTTC. Translating gives CASRQAGGYVKNIQYF. Based on the CDR3 plus reference TRBV19 and TRBJ2-4, the full variable domain is DGGITQSPKYLFRKEGQNVTLSCEQNLNHDAMYWYRQDPGQGLRLIYYSQIVNDFQKGDIAEGYSVSREKKESFPLTVTSAQKNPTAFYLCASRQAGGYVKNIQYFGAGTRLSVL.

This rearrangement joins TRBV10-3 to TRBJ1-5, with D uncertain. The CDR3 is 14 residues long. Deletions cut 0 bases from V and 5 bases from J, with 8 bases between. From germline, CDR1 is ENHRY and CDR2 SYGVKD. CDR3 sequence reads: CAISESPTHQPQHF. CDR3 DNA sequence: TGTGCCATCAGTGAGTCACCAACGCATCAGCCCCAGCATTTT.

This chain joins TRBV2 and TRBJ2-3; possibly TRBD2 for D (5 bases). This CDR3 contains 14 residues. The V gene lost 6 bases and the J gene lost 2 bases, with 12 bases spanning the gap. Germline-derived CDR1 and CDR2 are SNHLY and FYNNEI. The chain's CDR3 is CASRRLKDTDTQYF. The CDR3 nucleotides read TGTGCCAGCAGAAGACTAAAAGACACAGATACGCAGTATTTT.

The rearrangement links TRBV5-1 to TRBJ1-1; D is unclear. This CDR3 has 14 residues. The germline CDR1 and CDR2 sequences are SGHRS and YFSETQ. V shed 2 bases and J shed 0 bases, with 8 bases lying between them. CDR3 nucleotide sequence: TGCGCCAGCAGCTTCCAGGCGATGAACACTGAAGCTTTCTTT. This sequence encodes CASSFQAMNTEAFF.